A single sample gave rise to the 25 T cell receptor beta chains below, sequenced in a study of blood T cell repertoires in COVID-19 (dated by TCRdb to the early 2020s). Library generation was performed with the immunoSEQ multiplex PCR assay. The immuneACCESS repertoire file appears here via TCRdb, limited to in-frame rearrangements. These files lack a portion of the clones; in checked studies, under half of the deficit traces to unresolved V genes, and the cause of the others is not known. The sample has nearly 55,000 clones on record, about 86% of them singletons. Jointly, the top ten make up 10% to 15% of the sample. Sequencing used peripheral blood. The receptor set was obtained from a man between 65 and 80 years old with active COVID-19.

The V gene is TRBV20-1, the J gene TRBJ2-5; TRBD2 agrees at 8 bases. This CDR3 is 15 amino acids long. V shed 3 bases, J shed 5 bases, and the junction held 11 bases outside the gene matches. CDR1 is DFQATT, CDR2 SNEGSKA, per germline (reference sequence). The CDR3 loop reads CSASGRGGREETQYF. For the CDR3, the DNA is TGCAGTGCTAGTGGACGGGGGGGCCGGGAGGAGACCCAGTACTTC.

V gene TRBV5-1 combines with J gene TRBJ1-1; D is unresolved. Germline V gene lookup returns CDR1 SGHRS and CDR2 YFSETQ. This CDR3 region has 13 residues. Trimming took off 0 bases at V and 1 base at J, with 4 bases between the two ends. The CDR3 bases are TGCGCCAGCAGCTTGGGGGCGAACACTGAAGCTTTCTTT. It is translated as CASSLGANTEAFF.

The chain combines TRBV5-1 with TRBJ2-2; 9 bases match TRBD1. With V trimmed by 1 base and J by 7 bases, 8 bases remained unmatched. The CDR3 is 16 amino acids. Germline V CDR1 and CDR2: SGHRS, YFSETQ. The CDR3 spells CASSLPGQGRDGELFF. CDR3 sequence (DNA): TGCGCCAGCAGCTTGCCGGGACAGGGAAGAGACGGGGAGCTGTTTTTT. The whole variable domain, remainder taken from reference TRBV5-1 and TRBJ2-2, is KAGVTQTPRYLIKTRGQQVTLSCSPISGHRSVSWYQQTPGQGLQFLFEYFSETQRNKGNFPGRFSGRQFSNSRSEMNVSTLELGDSALYLCASSLPGQGRDGELFFGEGSRLTVL.

This chain joins TRBV19 and TRBJ1-6; TRBD1 matches at 7 bases. The CDR3 loop spans 14 amino acids. From germline, CDR1 is LNHDA and CDR2 SQIVND (reference sequence). Unmatched junction bases numbered 5, after V lost 5 bases and J lost 7 bases. The CDR3 spells CASSSTGQNSPLHF. CDR3 coding DNA: TGTGCCAGTAGTTCGACAGGGCAAAATTCACCCCTCCACTTT.

The chain is built from TRBV19 and TRBJ2-1, with TRBD2 matching 8 bases. Germline V gene data show CDR1 as LNHDA and CDR2 as SQIVND (reference sequence). This CDR3 is built from 15 residues. The V segment lost 6 bases and the J segment 5 bases; nucleotides outside the gene matches: 9. The CDR3 sequence is CASSLLAVHNNEQFF. The CDR3 coding sequence is TGTGCCAGTAGCCTACTAGCGGTCCACAACAATGAGCAGTTCTTC.

This clone was seen only once. V gene TRBV9 combines with J gene TRBJ2-7; 12 nucleotides line up with TRBD2. There are 15 residues in the CDR3. Germline V gene sequence: CDR1 SGDLS, CDR2 YYNGEE. The V segment lost 0 bases and the J segment 5 bases; nucleotides outside the gene matches: 3. CDR3 residues: CASSVGLAGEDEQYF. CDR3 in DNA: TGTGCCAGCAGCGTAGGACTAGCGGGGGAGGACGAGCAGTACTTC. The full variable domain, in which reference TRBV9 and TRBJ2-7 provide the parts outside the CDR3, is DSGVTQTPKHLITATGQRVTLRCSPRSGDLSVYWYQQSLDQGLQFLIQYYNGEERAKGNILERFSAQQFPDLHSELNLSSLELGDSALYFCASSVGLAGEDEQYFGPGTRLTVT.

The rearrangement uses TRBV30 and TRBJ2-3; 11 bases line up with TRBD2. The CDR3 extends over 16 amino acids. CDR1 GTSNPN and CDR2 SVGIG come from the germline V gene (reference sequence). The junction had 4 bases not matched to a gene; V was cut back by 0 bases and J by 2 bases. The CDR3 spells CAWSVASGGPTDTQYF. The CDR3 region has the DNA TGTGCCTGGAGTGTCGCTAGCGGGGGGCCCACAGATACGCAGTATTTT.

The table lists this clone with a count of one. The rearrangement links TRBV2 to TRBJ1-2, with 12 bases identical to TRBD1. Germline assignment: CDR1 SNHLY and CDR2 FYNNEI. The CDR3 length is 14 residues. V gave up 6 bases and J gave up 4 bases; unmatched junction bases: 3. CDR3 protein: CASRGGQGAYGYTF. The CDR3 DNA is TGTGCCAGCAGGGGGGGACAGGGGGCCTATGGCTACACCTTC.

The V call is TRBV29-1, the J call TRBJ2-7, with 10 nucleotides matching TRBD1. Germline CDR1 is SQVTM and CDR2 is ANQGSEA. The ends lost 5 bases at V and 3 bases at J; junction bases unmatched: 10. The CDR3 contains 15 residues. The CDR3 sequence is CSVTTGGGGNYEQYF. CDR3 DNA: TGCAGCGTTACGACAGGGGGCGGGGGTAACTACGAGCAGTACTTC.

The chain has TRBV7-3 and TRBJ2-7; 8 nucleotides align to TRBD1. Unmatched junction bases numbered 7, after V lost 3 bases and J lost 3 bases. CDR3 size: 15 residues. Germline CDR1 and CDR2: SGHTA and FQGTGA. CDR3 bases: TGTGCCAGCAGCTTGGGACAGGCGAAGGTCTACGAGCAGTACTTC. Its protein is CASSLGQAKVYEQYF.

This clone showed up just once. V gene TRBV14 combines with J gene TRBJ1-1; perhaps TRBD1 as D (5 bases). Germline CDR1 reads SGHDN; CDR2 reads FVKESK. The ends were cut back, 4 bases at V and 3 bases at J, with 18 bases in the middle. This CDR3 region has 16 residues. This chain's CDR3 is CASSPRFQGIYTEAFF. In nucleotides, the CDR3 is TGTGCCAGCAGCCCCCGATTCCAGGGAATATACACTGAAGCTTTCTTT.

The V gene is TRBV28, the J gene TRBJ1-1; 7 bases match TRBD1. This CDR3 is built from 15 residues. From germline, CDR1 is MDHEN and CDR2 SYDVKM. The trim removed 3 bases at V and 3 bases at J, leaving 7 bases unmatched. CDR3 nucleotides: TGTGCCAGCAGTTTTTGGGACAGTCGGGACACTGAAGCTTTCTTT. As protein: CASSFWDSRDTEAFF.

The chain joins TRBV5-5 to TRBJ1-1; D ambiguous. Germline CDR1 and CDR2: SGHKS and YYEKEE (reference sequence). The CDR3 is made up of 16 amino acids. V lost 1 base and J lost 0, with 13 bases in between. In DNA, the CDR3 is TGTGCCAGCAGCTTGAATAGGCCGGCGGTGAACACTGAAGCTTTCTTT. Its protein product is CASSLNRPAVNTEAFF.

The chain combines TRBV5-1 with TRBJ2-3, with 7 bases matching TRBD2. CDR3 length equals 15 residues. V shed 7 bases and J 5 bases; nucleotides not matched to a gene: 13. Germline V gene lookup returns CDR1 SGHRS and CDR2 YFSETQ. The CDR3 protein is CASFDRTSSIDTQYF. In DNA form, the CDR3 reads TGCGCCAGCTTTGATCGGACTAGTAGTATAGATACGCAGTATTTT.

This clone was detected only once. This chain uses TRBV6-1 with TRBJ1-3; TRBD1 matches 11 bases. CDR1 is MNHNS, CDR2 SASEGT, per germline. CDR3 length: 18 amino acids. Trimming at V came to 4 bases and at J to 0 bases, leaving 8 bases not matched to a gene. CDR3 DNA: TGTGCCAGCAGTGCCCGGGACAGGGGGGTCGGCTCTGGAAACACCATATATTTT. This translates into CASSARDRGVGSGNTIYF.

J is TRBJ2-5 and V is TRBV6-5, with 7 bases lining up with TRBD2. This CDR3 contains 16 residues. Germline-derived CDR1 and CDR2 are MNHEY and SVGAGI. Losses at the gene ends were 2 bases for V and 4 bases for J; bases not matched to a gene: 10. The CDR3 here is CASSYLGPGGLETQYF. In DNA, the CDR3 is TGTGCCAGCAGTTACCTAGGGCCCGGGGGGTTAGAGACCCAGTACTTC.

The J gene is TRBJ1-1, the V gene TRBV3-1 (or the pseudogene TRBV3-2), with D hard to call. CDR3 size: 14 residues. Germline values: CDR1 LGHDT, CDR2 YNNKEL (reference sequence). V lost 4 bases to trimming and J lost 1 base, with 10 bases between them. The CDR3 is CASSPIMANTEAFF. In DNA form, the CDR3 reads TGTGCCAGCAGCCCGATAATGGCGAACACTGAAGCTTTCTTT.

The chain links TRBV9 to TRBJ1-1; no clear D. Trimming removed 4 bases from V and 1 base from J, with 8 bases in between. The CDR3 runs to 13 residues. CDR1 and CDR2 from the germline V gene are SGDLS and YYNGEE. This CDR3 is CASSTLENTEAFF. As DNA, the CDR3 is TGTGCCAGCAGCACCCTAGAGAACACTGAAGCTTTCTTT.

The J gene is TRBJ1-1, the V gene TRBV18; D might be TRBD1 (6 bases). The CDR3 runs 18 residues. V was trimmed by 1 base and J by 0 bases, leaving 18 bases between them. The germline CDR1 and CDR2 sequences are KGHSH and LQKENI. The CDR3 is CASSPQQQGPGMNTEAFF. CDR3 in DNA: TGTGCCAGCTCACCACAGCAACAGGGCCCCGGCATGAACACTGAAGCTTTCTTT.

This clone was detected once. The chain links TRBV5-4 to TRBJ2-1; 7 bases match TRBD1. The ends lost 2 bases at V and 9 bases at J; junction bases unmatched: 8. Germline CDR1 reads SGHNT; CDR2 reads YYREEE (reference sequence). CDR3 length: 14 amino acids. The CDR3 region is CASSFRQGGGEQFF. In nucleotides, the CDR3 is TGTGCCAGCAGCTTCCGACAGGGTGGCGGTGAGCAGTTCTTC.

The J gene is TRBJ2-3, the V gene TRBV2; 9 bases fit TRBD2. Germline V gene data show CDR1 as SNHLY and CDR2 as FYNNEI. With 3 bases clipped from V and 5 bases from J, the junction kept 6 bases outside the gene matches. The CDR3 consists of 15 residues. The CDR3 protein is CASSEAGGPGDTQYF. For the CDR3, the DNA is TGTGCCAGCAGTGAGGCGGGGGGGCCCGGAGATACGCAGTATTTT. The complete variable domain, with remaining parts taken from reference TRBV2 and TRBJ2-3, reads EPEVTQTPSHQVTQMGQEVILRCVPISNHLYFYWYRQILGQKVEFLVSFYNNEISEKSEIFDDQFSVERPDGSNFTLKIRSTKLEDSAMYFCASSEAGGPGDTQYFGPGTRLTVL.

DNA for the CDR3: TGTGCCAGCAGCCGAGACAGGGCCCTTGAAGCTTTCTTT. Its translation: CASSRDRALEAFF. The chain combines TRBV6-5 with TRBJ1-1; 7 nucleotides line up with TRBD1. V shed 6 bases and J 7 bases; nucleotides not matched to a gene: 8. This CDR3 is 13 amino acids long. Per the germline V gene, CDR1 is MNHEY and CDR2 is SVGAGI.

This CDR3 is CATAGGAGVKGEKLFF. CDR3 in DNA: TGTGCCACCGCTGGGGGGGCAGGGGTAAAGGGTGAAAAACTGTTTTTT. This chain uses TRBV10-3 with TRBJ1-4, with D possibly being TRBD1 (6 bases). Trimming removed 10 bases from V and 7 bases from J, with 25 bases in between. Per germline, CDR1 ENHRY and CDR2 SYGVKD. The CDR3 has 16 residues.

V and J are TRBV2 and TRBJ2-7, with 8 bases that match TRBD2. The CDR3 is made up of 14 amino acids. Germline V gives CDR1 SNHLY, CDR2 FYNNEI. V trimming: 6 bases; J trimming: 6 bases; junction bases outside the gene matches: 10. DNA for the CDR3: TGTGCCAGCAGGCGGGAACTAGCGGCGTTCGAGCAGTACTTC. As protein: CASRRELAAFEQYF.

On this clone itself: The same CDR3 is also encoded by other DNA sequences in this sample. This rearrangement joins TRBV7-3 to TRBJ2-3; D is unresolved. The CDR3 is made up of 13 amino acids. Trimming removed 2 bases at V and 0 bases at J, with 3 bases between. The germline V gene encodes CDR1 SGHTA and CDR2 FQGTGA. CDR3 sequence: CASSLLSTDTQYF. The CDR3 DNA reads TGTGCCAGCAGCTTACTGAGCACAGATACGCAGTATTTT.